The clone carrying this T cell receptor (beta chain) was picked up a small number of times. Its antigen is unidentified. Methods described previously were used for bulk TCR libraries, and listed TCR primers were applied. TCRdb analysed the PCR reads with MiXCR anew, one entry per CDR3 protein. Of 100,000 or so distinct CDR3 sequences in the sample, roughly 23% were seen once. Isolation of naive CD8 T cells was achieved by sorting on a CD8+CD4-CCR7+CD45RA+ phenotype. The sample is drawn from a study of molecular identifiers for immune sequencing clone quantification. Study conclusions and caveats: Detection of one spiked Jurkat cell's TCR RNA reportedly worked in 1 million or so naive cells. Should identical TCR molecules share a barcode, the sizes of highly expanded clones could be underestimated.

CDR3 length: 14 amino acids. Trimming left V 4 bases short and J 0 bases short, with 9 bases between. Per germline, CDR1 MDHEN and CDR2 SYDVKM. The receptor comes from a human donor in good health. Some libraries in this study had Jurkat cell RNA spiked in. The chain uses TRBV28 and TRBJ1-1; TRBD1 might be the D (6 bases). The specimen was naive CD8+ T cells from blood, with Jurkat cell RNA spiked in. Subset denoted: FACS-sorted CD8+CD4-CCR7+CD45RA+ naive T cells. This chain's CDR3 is CASSSTGMNTEAFF. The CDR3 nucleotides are TGTGCCAGCAGTTCGACAGGCATGAACACTGAAGCTTTCTTT.